This T cell receptor beta chain was documented in a study of cytomegalovirus exposure and HLA in healthy donors. The wider study: Earlier, 150 million to 200 million T cells were analyzed, and fewer than 120 million unique TCR beta sequences were found among them.

The PCR employed 60 Vbeta primers together with 13 Jbeta primers. TCRdb's table, derived via immunoSEQ multiplex PCR, lists solely in-frame clones and lacks some. The sample yields about 190,000 clones, about nine tenths seen once. The CDR3 consists of 14 residues. Germline V gene sequence: CDR1 SGHRS, CDR2 YFSETQ. V was clipped by 1 base and J by 5 bases; unmatched bases: 4. As regards this clone: The target antigen is unknown.

Study-level findings and limits: V- and J-gene trimming in TCR beta was tied to a missense DCLRE1C variant by an analysis performed later.

The TCR originated in a boy aged 2 to 10 in good health and CMV-seronegative. V gene TRBV5-1 combines with J gene TRBJ1-2; 8 bases match TRBD1. Sequencing was performed on PBMCs. The CDR3 sequence: CASSLSRQGYGYTF. For the CDR3, the DNA is TGCGCCAGCAGCTTGAGTCGACAGGGGTATGGCTACACCTTC.